What follows describes a single T cell receptor (beta chain). Its antigen has not been determined. No qualities accompany the bases; no much larger clone lies one base away. This sample stems from a study of blood T cell repertoires in COVID-19 (TCRdb year 2020). In the study overall: Samples covering the acute and convalescent phases of COVID-19 were provided by collaborators in the United States, Italy and Spain. The prospective study material was composed of cDNA or gDNA derived from T cells, B-cell-depleted T cells, or PBMCs. Samples were obtained from the ongoing ImmuneRACE study (first 160 participants) and from 1,254 subjects provided by 6 global collaborators. A de-identified subject ID, COVID-19 status, age in years and sex were almost always included in the sample metadata. Where HLA class I and class II types were available, the types were taken from metadata supplied by the sample provider, not from assay-based typing. A freely available public database, intended as a resource for researchers studying the immune response to SARS-CoV-2, is where the repertoires were released. The dataset comprised deeply sampled blood TCRbeta repertoires from subjects exposed to, actively infected with, or recovered from COVID-19. What the study reported, not specific to this receptor: The quantity of clinical and demographic metadata differed by source and by participant and was supplied without curation.

TCRbeta CDR3 regions were amplified from genomic DNA using the immunoSEQ Assay, a bias-controlled multiplex PCR. Per the authors' processing: Nucleated cell counts per sample were estimated from amplification of reference gene primers within the assay. Sequence reads were collapsed and filtered to measure the absolute abundance of every unique TCRbeta CDR3 rearrangement. For each sample, productive Simpson clonality was calculated as the square root of Simpson's diversity index across productive rearrangements. As stored in TCRdb, this immuneACCESS dataset retains in-frame rearrangements with V and J assigned. A fraction of the clones does not appear; measured against another copy, unresolved V genes explain less than half of the discrepancy, and the remainder lacks a known reason. Clone size and the V and J calls come from that table; the DNA yielded D and trimming. Across this sample there are some 45,000 clones, with roughly 90% seen only once. 12% of the sample rests with the top ten.

Collaborating institutions collected whole blood in K2EDTA tubes following their own protocols. For TCRbeta analysis, collaborators shipped samples in one of three forms: frozen whole blood, isolated PBMCs, or DNA extracted from either of those sample types. Trimming takes 4 bases from V and 3 bases from J, and the germline ends sit 7 bases apart. The CDR3 runs 13 residues from the cysteine to the phenylalanine. Of all the DNA, just the CDR3 is kept, 39 bases in frame from base 1. From the germline V gene, CDR1 is LGHNA and CDR2 is YNFKEQ. The rearranged chain carries TRBV4-2 and TRBJ1-3; no D gene is confidently identified. The sequenced sample was peripheral blood. This clonotype originated in a human donor in a cohort sampled during active COVID-19. The CDR3 region: CASSPTDGNTIYF. The DNA reads as follows: TGTGCCAGCAGCCCCACAGATGGAAACACCATATATTTT.